This TCR beta chain derives from a study of neurological immune-mediated disorders. 5'RACE with 10-nucleotide random UMIs produced the cDNA. Every sequencing run produced over 200 million TCR-beta sequences that came from 15-18 subjects. TCRdb re-called the 5' RACE reads through MiXCR, storing one row per CDR3 protein. This sample has about 22,000 distinct CDR3 sequences, with more than 9% found just once. This clonotype was seen at least ten times. Antigen specificity is unknown. Points from the study as a whole: Healthy controls had more TCR clonal expansion than multiple sclerosis, which showed the least, whereas HTLV-1-associated myelopathy showed the most.

V lost 4 bases and J lost 2, with 9 bases in between. This CDR3 region has 15 residues. CDR1 is MGHRA, CDR2 YSYEKL, per germline. The sequence derives from a woman aged 55-69 years with HTLV-1-associated myelopathy (HAM/TSP). What was sequenced was PBMCs. The chain couples TRBV4-1 to TRBJ1-6; tentatively, D is TRBD1 (5 bases). The CDR3 DNA follows: TGCGCCAGCAGCCTAGAAGGGGCCTATAATTCACCCCTCCACTTT. It translates to CASSLEGAYNSPLHF.